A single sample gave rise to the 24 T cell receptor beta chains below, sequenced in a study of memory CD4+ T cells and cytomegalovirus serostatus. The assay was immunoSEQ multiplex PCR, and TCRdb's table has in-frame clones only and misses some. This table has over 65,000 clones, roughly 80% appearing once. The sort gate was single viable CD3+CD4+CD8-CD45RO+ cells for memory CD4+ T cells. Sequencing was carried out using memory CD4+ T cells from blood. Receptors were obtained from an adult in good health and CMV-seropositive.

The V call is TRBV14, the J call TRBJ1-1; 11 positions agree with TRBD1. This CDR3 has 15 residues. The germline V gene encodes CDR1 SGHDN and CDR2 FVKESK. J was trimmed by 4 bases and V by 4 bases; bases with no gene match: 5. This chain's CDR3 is CASSLMGQGGTEAFF. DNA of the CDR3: TGTGCCAGCAGCCTTATGGGACAGGGGGGCACTGAAGCTTTCTTT. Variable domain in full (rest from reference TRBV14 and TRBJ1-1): EAGVTQFPSHSVIEKGQTVTLRCDPISGHDNLYWYRRVMGKEIKFLLHFVKESKQDESGMPNNRFLAERTGGTYSTLKVQPAELEDSGVYFCASSLMGQGGTEAFFGQGTRLTVV.

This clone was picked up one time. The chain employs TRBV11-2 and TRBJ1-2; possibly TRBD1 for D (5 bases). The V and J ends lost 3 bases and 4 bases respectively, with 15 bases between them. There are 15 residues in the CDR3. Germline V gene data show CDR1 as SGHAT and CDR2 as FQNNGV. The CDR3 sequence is CASSLSQGGIYGYTF. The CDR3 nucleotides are TGTGCCAGCAGCTTGAGCCAGGGAGGTATCTATGGCTACACCTTC.

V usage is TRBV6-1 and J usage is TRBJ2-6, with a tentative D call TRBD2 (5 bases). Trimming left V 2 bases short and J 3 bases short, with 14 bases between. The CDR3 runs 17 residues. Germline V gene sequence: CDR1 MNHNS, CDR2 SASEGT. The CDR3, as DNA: TGTGCCAGCAGTGAAAGGTTGGGTCGGGGTGGGGCCAACGTCCTGACTTTC. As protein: CASSERLGRGGANVLTF.

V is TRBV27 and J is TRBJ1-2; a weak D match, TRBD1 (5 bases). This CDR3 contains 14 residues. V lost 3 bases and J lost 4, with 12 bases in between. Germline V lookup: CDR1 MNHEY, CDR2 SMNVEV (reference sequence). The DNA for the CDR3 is TGTGCCAGCAGTTTTCAGGGTGGGATCTATGGCTACACCTTC. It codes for CASSFQGGIYGYTF.

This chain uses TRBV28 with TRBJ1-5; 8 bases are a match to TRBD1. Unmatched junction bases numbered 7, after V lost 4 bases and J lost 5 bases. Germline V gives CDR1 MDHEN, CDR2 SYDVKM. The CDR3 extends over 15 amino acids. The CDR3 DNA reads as TGTGCCAGCAGTTACGGGGCAGGGGGCTATCAGCCCCAGCATTTT. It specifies CASSYGAGGYQPQHF.

CDR3: CAWAHSGRPDTQYF. For the CDR3, the DNA is TGTGCCTGGGCCCATAGCGGGAGACCAGATACGCAGTATTTT. The chain employs TRBV30 and TRBJ2-3, with 9 bases that match TRBD2. V trimming: 5 bases; J trimming: 4 bases; junction bases outside the gene matches: 7. From germline, CDR1 is GTSNPN and CDR2 SVGIG (reference sequence). This CDR3 region has 14 residues. The whole variable domain, remainder taken from reference TRBV30 and TRBJ2-3, is SQTIHQWPATLVQPVGSPLSLECTVEGTSNPNLYWYRQAAGRGLQLLFYSVGIGQISSEVPQNLSASRPQDRQFILSSKKLLLSDSGFYLCAWAHSGRPDTQYFGPGTRLTVL.

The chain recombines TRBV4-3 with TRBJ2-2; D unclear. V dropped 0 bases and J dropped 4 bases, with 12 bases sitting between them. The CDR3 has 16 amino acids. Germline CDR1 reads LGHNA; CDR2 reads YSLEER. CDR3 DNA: TGCGCCAGCAGCCAAGAAAAAGGCCCGGGCACCGGGGAGCTGTTTTTT. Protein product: CASSQEKGPGTGELFF.

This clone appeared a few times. The CDR3 nucleotides are TGTGCCAGCTCCCTCCTAGGGGGAAACTATGGCTACACCTTC. Translating it yields CASSLLGGNYGYTF. The chain has TRBV18 and TRBJ1-2, with D maybe TRBD1 (6 bases). V gave up 6 bases and J gave up 2 bases, with 13 bases separating them. Germline CDR1 and CDR2: KGHSH and LQKENI. The CDR3 is 14 residues long.

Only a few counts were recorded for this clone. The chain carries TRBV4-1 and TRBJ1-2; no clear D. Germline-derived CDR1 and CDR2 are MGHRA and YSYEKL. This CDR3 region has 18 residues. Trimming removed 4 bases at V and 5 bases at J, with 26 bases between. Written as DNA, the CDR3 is TGCGCCAGCAGCCCAGTAGTCCGGACTAAGGACGATCTTTATGGCTACACCTTC. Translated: CASSPVVRTKDDLYGYTF.

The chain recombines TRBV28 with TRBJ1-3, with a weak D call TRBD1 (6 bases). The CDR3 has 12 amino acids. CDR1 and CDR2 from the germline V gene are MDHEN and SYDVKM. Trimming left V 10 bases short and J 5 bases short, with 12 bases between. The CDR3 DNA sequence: TGTGCCACCCGGCGGGGGCGAAACACCATATATTTT. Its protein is CATRRGRNTIYF. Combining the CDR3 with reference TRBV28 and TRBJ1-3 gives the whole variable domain DVKVTQSSRYLVKRTGEKVFLECVQDMDHENMFWYRQDPGLGLRLIYFSYDVKMKEKGDIPEGYSVSREKKERFSLILESASTNQTSMYLCATRRGRNTIYFGEGSWLTVV.

CDR3 nucleotide sequence: TGTGCCAGTAGTTCGACAGGGGTTTTAGGCGGTGAGCAGTTCTTC. It yields the protein CASSSTGVLGGEQFF. V usage is TRBV19 and J usage is TRBJ2-1; 8 bases agree with TRBD1. Per germline, CDR1 LNHDA and CDR2 SQIVND (reference sequence). V lost 5 bases, J lost 9 bases, and 12 bases stayed unmatched. This CDR3 has 15 amino acids.

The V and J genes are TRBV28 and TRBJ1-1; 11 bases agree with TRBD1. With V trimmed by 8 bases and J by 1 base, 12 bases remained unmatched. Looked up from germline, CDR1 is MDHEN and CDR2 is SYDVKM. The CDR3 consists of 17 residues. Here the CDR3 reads CASAYEDRGQGNTEAFF. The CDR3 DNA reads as TGTGCCAGCGCCTACGAGGACAGGGGGCAGGGGAACACTGAAGCTTTCTTT.

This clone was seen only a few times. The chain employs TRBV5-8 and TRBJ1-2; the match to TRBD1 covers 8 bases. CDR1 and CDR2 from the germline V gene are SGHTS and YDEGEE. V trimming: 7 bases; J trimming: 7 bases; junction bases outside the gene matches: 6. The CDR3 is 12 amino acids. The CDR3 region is CASAPGGGGYTF. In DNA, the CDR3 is TGTGCCAGCGCTCCAGGGGGCGGTGGCTACACCTTC.

The CDR3 loop is CAWSVRQGRNSPLHF. The CDR3 nucleotides read TGTGCCTGGAGTGTACGCCAGGGGAGGAATTCACCCCTCCACTTT. The rearrangement links TRBV30 to TRBJ1-6; D is perhaps TRBD1 (6 bases). Germline assignment: CDR1 GTSNPN and CDR2 SVGIG (reference sequence). Between the trimmed V and J ends, which lost 0 bases and 7 bases, there was a span of 13 bases. The CDR3 is 15 residues long. Combining the CDR3 with reference TRBV30 and TRBJ1-6 gives the whole variable domain SQTIHQWPATLVQPVGSPLSLECTVEGTSNPNLYWYRQAAGRGLQLLFYSVGIGQISSEVPQNLSASRPQDRQFILSSKKLLLSDSGFYLCAWSVRQGRNSPLHFGNGTRLTVT.

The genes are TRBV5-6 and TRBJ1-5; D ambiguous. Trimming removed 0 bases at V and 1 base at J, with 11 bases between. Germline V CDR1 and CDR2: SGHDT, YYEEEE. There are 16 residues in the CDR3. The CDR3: CASSLGGSTSNQPQHF. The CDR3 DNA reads TGTGCCAGCAGCTTGGGGGGAAGTACCAGCAATCAGCCCCAGCATTTT.

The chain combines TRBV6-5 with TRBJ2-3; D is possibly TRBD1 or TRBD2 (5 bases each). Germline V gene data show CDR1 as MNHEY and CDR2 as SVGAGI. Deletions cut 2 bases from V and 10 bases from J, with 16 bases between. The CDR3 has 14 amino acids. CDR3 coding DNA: TGTGCCAGCAGTTACGATGGGGGAGACGATCCGCAGTATTTT. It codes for CASSYDGGDDPQYF.

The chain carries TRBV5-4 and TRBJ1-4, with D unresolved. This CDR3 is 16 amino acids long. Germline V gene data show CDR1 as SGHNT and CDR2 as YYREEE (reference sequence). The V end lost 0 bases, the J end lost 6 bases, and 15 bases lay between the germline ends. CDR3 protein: CASSLELTDGYEKLFF. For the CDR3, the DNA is TGTGCCAGCAGCTTGGAATTAACGGACGGTTATGAAAAACTGTTTTTT.

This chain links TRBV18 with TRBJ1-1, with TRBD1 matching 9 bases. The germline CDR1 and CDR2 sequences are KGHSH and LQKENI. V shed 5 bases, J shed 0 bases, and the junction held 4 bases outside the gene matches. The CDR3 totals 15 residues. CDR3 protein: CASSNTGGMNTEAFF. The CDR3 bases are TGTGCCAGCTCAAATACAGGGGGCATGAACACTGAAGCTTTCTTT.

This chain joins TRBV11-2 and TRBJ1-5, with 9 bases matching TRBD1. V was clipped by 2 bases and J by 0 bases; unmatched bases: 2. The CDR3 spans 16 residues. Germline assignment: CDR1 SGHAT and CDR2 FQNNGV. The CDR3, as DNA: TGTGCCAGCAGCTTAACAGGGGGCTATAGCAATCAGCCCCAGCATTTT. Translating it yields CASSLTGGYSNQPQHF.

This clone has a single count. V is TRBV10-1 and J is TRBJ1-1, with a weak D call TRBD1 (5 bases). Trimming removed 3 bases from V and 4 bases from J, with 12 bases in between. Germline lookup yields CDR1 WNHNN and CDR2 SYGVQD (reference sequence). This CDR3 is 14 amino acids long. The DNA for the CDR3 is TGCGCCAGCAGTGACGGGGGTAGTAGCACTGAAGCTTTCTTT. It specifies CASSDGGSSTEAFF.

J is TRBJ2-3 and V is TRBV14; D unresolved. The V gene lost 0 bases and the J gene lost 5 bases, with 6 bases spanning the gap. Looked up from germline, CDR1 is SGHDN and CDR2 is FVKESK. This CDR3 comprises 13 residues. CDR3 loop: CASSQERKDTQYF. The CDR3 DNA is TGTGCCAGCAGCCAAGAGCGCAAAGATACGCAGTATTTT.

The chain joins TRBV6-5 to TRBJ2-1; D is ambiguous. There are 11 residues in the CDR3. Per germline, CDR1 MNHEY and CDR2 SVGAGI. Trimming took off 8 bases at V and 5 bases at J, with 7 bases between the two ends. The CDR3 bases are TGTGCCAGCCTAGGGCACAATGAGCAGTTCTTC. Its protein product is CASLGHNEQFF.

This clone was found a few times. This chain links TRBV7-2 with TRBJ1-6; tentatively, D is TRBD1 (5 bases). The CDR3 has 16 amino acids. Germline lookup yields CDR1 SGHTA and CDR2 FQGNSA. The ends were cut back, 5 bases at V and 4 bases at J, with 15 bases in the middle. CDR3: CASSVSGTGYNSPLHF. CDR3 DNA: TGTGCCAGCAGCGTCTCAGGGACGGGGTATAATTCACCCCTCCACTTT.

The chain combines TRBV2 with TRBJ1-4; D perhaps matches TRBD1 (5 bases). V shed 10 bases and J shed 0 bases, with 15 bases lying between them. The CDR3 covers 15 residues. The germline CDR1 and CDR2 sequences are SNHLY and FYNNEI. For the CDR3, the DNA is TGTGCCACCACTAAAGGGGTTTCAACTAATGAAAAACTGTTTTTT. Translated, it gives CATTKGVSTNEKLFF. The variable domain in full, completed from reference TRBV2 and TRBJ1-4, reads EPEVTQTPSHQVTQMGQEVILRCVPISNHLYFYWYRQILGQKVEFLVSFYNNEISEKSEIFDDQFSVERPDGSNFTLKIRSTKLEDSAMYFCATTKGVSTNEKLFFGSGTQLSVL.